Reported below is one T cell receptor beta chain. The data were obtained in a study of Ad26.COV2.S vaccination and SARS-CoV-2 variants. Overall study context: Into the muscle, Ad26.COV2.S was dosed once or twice, 56 days apart.

Sequencing was performed with immunoSEQ multiplex PCR; in TCRdb, only in-frame clones are kept and a portion is missing. The sample holds 500,000 or so clones; 80% to 90% are singletons and the top ten take just over 2.5%. Treatment of the sample: about 20 received Ad26.COV2.S at low or high dose, single or two shots; 5 received placebo; per-sample allocation not given. Collection of the samples took place on day 63 after the first injection of vaccine or placebo. Source: peripheral blood, taken in a trial of Ad26.COV2.S vaccine versus placebo. The TCR originated in a person between 18 and 60 years old who received the Ad26.COV2.S COVID-19 vaccine or a placebo.

The CDR3 nucleotides are TGTGCCTGGAGTACAGGGGGTGGAAACACCATATATTTT. Its translation is CAWSTGGGNTIYF. V and J are TRBV30 and TRBJ1-3, with 8 bases aligning to TRBD1. This CDR3 contains 13 residues. Germline trimming cut 2 bases from V and 3 bases from J; bases unmatched to any gene: 0. In germline, CDR1 is GTSNPN, CDR2 SVGIG (reference sequence).